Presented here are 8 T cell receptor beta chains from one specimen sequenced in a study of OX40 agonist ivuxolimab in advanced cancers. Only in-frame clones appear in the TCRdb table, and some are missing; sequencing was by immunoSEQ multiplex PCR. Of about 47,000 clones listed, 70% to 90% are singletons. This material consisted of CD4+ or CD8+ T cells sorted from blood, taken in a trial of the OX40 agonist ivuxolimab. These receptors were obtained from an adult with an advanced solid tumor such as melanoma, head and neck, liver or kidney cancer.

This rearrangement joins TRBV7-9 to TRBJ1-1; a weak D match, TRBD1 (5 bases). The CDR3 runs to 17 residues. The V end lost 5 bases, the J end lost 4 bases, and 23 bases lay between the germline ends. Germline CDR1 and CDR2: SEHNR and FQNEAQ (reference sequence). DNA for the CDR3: TGTGCCAGCAGCCAAGAAAGGGGCAGGGAGGAGGGCACTGAAGCTTTCTTT. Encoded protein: CASSQERGREEGTEAFF.

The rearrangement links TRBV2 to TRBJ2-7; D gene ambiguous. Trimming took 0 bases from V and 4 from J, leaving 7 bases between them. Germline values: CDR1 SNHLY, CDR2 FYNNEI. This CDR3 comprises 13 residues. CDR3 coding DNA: TGTGCCAGCAGTGAAGCGGTGACGTACGAGCAGTACTTC. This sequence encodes CASSEAVTYEQYF. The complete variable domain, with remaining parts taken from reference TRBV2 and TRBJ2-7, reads EPEVTQTPSHQVTQMGQEVILRCVPISNHLYFYWYRQILGQKVEFLVSFYNNEISEKSEIFDDQFSVERPDGSNFTLKIRSTKLEDSAMYFCASSEAVTYEQYFGPGTRLTVT.

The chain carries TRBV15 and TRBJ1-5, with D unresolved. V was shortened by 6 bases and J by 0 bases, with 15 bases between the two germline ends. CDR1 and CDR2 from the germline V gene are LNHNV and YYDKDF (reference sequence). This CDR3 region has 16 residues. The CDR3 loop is CATSGAAPLSNQPQHF. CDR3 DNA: TGTGCCACCAGTGGTGCGGCCCCGCTTAGCAATCAGCCCCAGCATTTT.

This CDR3 is CASSLRDRYYLNTEAFF. CDR3 DNA: TGCGCCAGCAGCCTCCGGGACAGGTACTACCTGAACACTGAAGCTTTCTTT. The chain uses TRBV4-1 and TRBJ1-1; TRBD1 aligns across 8 bases. The trim removed 4 bases at V and 0 bases at J, leaving 10 bases unmatched. The V gene's germline CDR1 is MGHRA and CDR2 YSYEKL. The CDR3 length is 17 residues.

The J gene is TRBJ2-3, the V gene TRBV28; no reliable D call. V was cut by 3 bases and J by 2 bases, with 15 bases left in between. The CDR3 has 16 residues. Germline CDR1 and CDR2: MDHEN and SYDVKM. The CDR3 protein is CASSFSPHQNTDTQYF. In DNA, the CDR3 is TGTGCCAGCAGTTTCTCCCCCCACCAGAACACAGATACGCAGTATTTT.

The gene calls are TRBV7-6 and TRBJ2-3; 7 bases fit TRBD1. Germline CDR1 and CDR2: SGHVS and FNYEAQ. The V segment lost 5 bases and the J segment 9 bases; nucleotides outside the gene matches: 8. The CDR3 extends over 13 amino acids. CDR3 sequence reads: CASSKSTGETQYF. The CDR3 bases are TGTGCCAGCAGCAAATCTACAGGGGAAACGCAGTATTTT.

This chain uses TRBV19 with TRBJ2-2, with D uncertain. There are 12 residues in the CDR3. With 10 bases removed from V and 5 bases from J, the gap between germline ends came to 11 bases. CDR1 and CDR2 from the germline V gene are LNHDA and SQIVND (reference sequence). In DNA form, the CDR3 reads TGTGCCACGTTGGCGGCGACCGGGGAGCTGTTTTTT. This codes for CATLAATGELFF. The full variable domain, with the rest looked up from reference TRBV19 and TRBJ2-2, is DGGITQSPKYLFRKEGQNVTLSCEQNLNHDAMYWYRQDPGQGLRLIYYSQIVNDFQKGDIAEGYSVSREKKESFPLTVTSAQKNPTAFYLCATLAATGELFFGEGSRLTVL.

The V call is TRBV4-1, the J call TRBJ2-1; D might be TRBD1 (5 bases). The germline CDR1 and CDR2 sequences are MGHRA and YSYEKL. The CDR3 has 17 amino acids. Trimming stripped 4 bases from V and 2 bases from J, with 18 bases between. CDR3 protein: CASSPTGEPATYNEQFF. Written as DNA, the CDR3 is TGCGCCAGCAGCCCCACAGGAGAGCCCGCTACCTACAATGAGCAGTTCTTC.